A selection of T cell receptor beta chains follows, all from one sample in a study of T cell changes during pregnancy in multiple sclerosis. Sequencing was performed with immunoSEQ multiplex PCR; in TCRdb, only in-frame clones are kept and a portion is missing. The sample contains over 70,000 clones, approximately 94% of which appear only once. Here the sequenced sample was peripheral blood, taken in the third trimester of pregnancy. The receptors stem from a female donor with multiple sclerosis, enrolled in a pregnancy study. Each CDR3 is given with its conserved first and last residue. Each record gives: D gene, J gene, V gene, clone size, CDR3 DNA, CDR3 protein. A D gene is named only where the DNA matches it firmly. Only some rows state a clone size, as once, few, many or a class for expanded clones.

d_call: TRBD2
j_call: TRBJ2-1
v_call: TRBV7-9
clone_size: once
cdr3_nt: TGTGCCAGCAGCTCCGGGACTAGCGGTCTCAATGAGCAGTTCTTC
cdr3_aa: CASSSGTSGLNEQFF

d_call: -
j_call: TRBJ2-7
v_call: TRBV4-1
clone_size: -
cdr3_nt: TGCGCCAGCAGCCAAGACAGCCTAAGCGTCTTCCCCTACGAGCAGTACTTC
cdr3_aa: CASSQDSLSVFPYEQYF

d_call: TRBD2
j_call: TRBJ2-1
v_call: TRBV7-2
clone_size: -
cdr3_nt: TGTGCCAGCAGCTTAGCGGGACTAGCGGGAGACACGGACAATGAGCAGTTCTTC
cdr3_aa: CASSLAGLAGDTDNEQFF

d_call: TRBD2
j_call: TRBJ2-7
v_call: TRBV6-4
clone_size: -
cdr3_nt: TGTGCCAGCAGTACCCTAGCGGGAGGCGAGCAGTACTTC
cdr3_aa: CASSTLAGGEQYF

d_call: TRBD1
j_call: TRBJ1-4
v_call: TRBV28
clone_size: -
cdr3_nt: TGTGCCAGCAGCCTAGGTGGAGGGGGCGAGCATGAAAAACTGTTTTTT
cdr3_aa: CASSLGGGGEHEKLFF

d_call: TRBD1
j_call: TRBJ2-5
v_call: TRBV13
clone_size: -
cdr3_nt: TGTGCCAGCAACAGGGACAGGGGGCTTACGGAGACCCAGTACTTC
cdr3_aa: CASNRDRGLTETQYF

d_call: TRBD1
j_call: TRBJ1-2
v_call: TRBV5-6
clone_size: -
cdr3_nt: TGTGCCAGCAGCTGGGGACAGGGGAGTGGCTACACCTTC
cdr3_aa: CASSWGQGSGYTF

d_call: -
j_call: TRBJ2-7
v_call: TRBV7-9
clone_size: -
cdr3_nt: TGTGCCAGCAGCTTAGGTAGCCGCGAGCAGTACTTC
cdr3_aa: CASSLGSREQYF

d_call: TRBD1
j_call: TRBJ1-4
v_call: TRBV7-2
clone_size: -
cdr3_nt: TGTGCCAGCAGCTCGTTGACAGGGGTCGGGGAAAAACTGTTTTTT
cdr3_aa: CASSSLTGVGEKLFF

d_call: -
j_call: TRBJ2-7
v_call: TRBV7-2
clone_size: -
cdr3_nt: TGTGCCAGCAGCTCAGATGGGGGCGTGGCCAACGCTTACTTC
cdr3_aa: CASSSDGGVANAYF

d_call: TRBD1
j_call: TRBJ2-3
v_call: TRBV29-1
clone_size: -
cdr3_nt: TGCAGCGGTTCCGGGACAGCGGCAGATACGCAGTATTTT
cdr3_aa: CSGSGTAADTQYF

d_call: -
j_call: TRBJ1-2
v_call: TRBV27
clone_size: once
cdr3_nt: TGTGCCAGCAGCCGGGACTCCTCTAACTATGGCTACACCTTC
cdr3_aa: CASSRDSSNYGYTF

d_call: -
j_call: TRBJ1-5
v_call: TRBV13
clone_size: -
cdr3_nt: TGTGCCAGCAGCTTAGGTCGCACTAATCAGCCCCAGCATTTT
cdr3_aa: CASSLGRTNQPQHF

d_call: TRBD1
j_call: TRBJ2-1
v_call: TRBV6-5
clone_size: -
cdr3_nt: TGTGCCAGCAGCCAAGACAGGGGGTCCTACAATGAGCAGTTCTTC
cdr3_aa: CASSQDRGSYNEQFF

d_call: -
j_call: TRBJ2-7
v_call: TRBV27
clone_size: -
cdr3_nt: TGTGCCAGCAGTTTAGGCAGGGACTACGAGCAGTACTTC
cdr3_aa: CASSLGRDYEQYF

d_call: TRBD2
j_call: TRBJ2-5
v_call: TRBV5-1
clone_size: -
cdr3_nt: TGCGCCAGCAGAAGTGCTCCTAGCGGGAGGGCCGGAGAGACCCAGTACTTC
cdr3_aa: CASRSAPSGRAGETQYF

d_call: TRBD2
j_call: TRBJ2-2
v_call: TRBV11-2
clone_size: -
cdr3_nt: TGTGCCAGCAGTCGCCCGACTAGCGGGATAACCGGGGAGCTGTTTTTT
cdr3_aa: CASSRPTSGITGELFF

d_call: TRBD1
j_call: TRBJ2-3
v_call: TRBV7-6
clone_size: -
cdr3_nt: TGTGCCAGCAGCCCCCGAACCGGGACAGGGGCTGGTTTAACGCAGTATTTT
cdr3_aa: CASSPRTGTGAGLTQYF

d_call: -
j_call: TRBJ1-2
v_call: TRBV27
clone_size: -
cdr3_nt: TGTGCCAGCAGTTCCCACGGGAACTATGGCTACACCTTC
cdr3_aa: CASSSHGNYGYTF

d_call: TRBD1
j_call: TRBJ1-5
v_call: TRBV6-5
clone_size: -
cdr3_nt: TGTGCCAGCAGTTCCTCCGGGACAGACAATCAGCCCCAGCATTTT
cdr3_aa: CASSSSGTDNQPQHF

d_call: TRBD2
j_call: TRBJ2-1
v_call: TRBV7-9
clone_size: -
cdr3_nt: TGTGCCAGCAGCCCTACGGCGACTAGCGGGAGTAGAAGTGAGCAGTTCTTC
cdr3_aa: CASSPTATSGSRSEQFF

d_call: -
j_call: TRBJ1-2
v_call: TRBV27
clone_size: -
cdr3_nt: TGTGCCAGCAGTTTATCGACAGTCCCATTCGATGGCTACACCTTC
cdr3_aa: CASSLSTVPFDGYTF

d_call: -
j_call: TRBJ1-5
v_call: TRBV19
clone_size: -
cdr3_nt: TGTGCCAGTAGTTCCGACATTAGCAATCAGCCCCAGCATTTT
cdr3_aa: CASSSDISNQPQHF

d_call: TRBD1
j_call: TRBJ1-1
v_call: TRBV27
clone_size: -
cdr3_nt: TGTGCCAGCAGTCTCCGGACAGGGGGCACTGAAGCTTTCTTT
cdr3_aa: CASSLRTGGTEAFF

d_call: -
j_call: TRBJ1-2
v_call: TRBV27
clone_size: -
cdr3_nt: TGTGCCAGCAGATCGGGGGGAGTAGATGGCTACACCTTC
cdr3_aa: CASRSGGVDGYTF

d_call: TRBD1
j_call: TRBJ1-5
v_call: TRBV28
clone_size: -
cdr3_nt: TGTGCCAGCAGGACCACAGGGGGCACCCAGCCCCAGCATTTT
cdr3_aa: CASRTTGGTQPQHF

d_call: TRBD1
j_call: TRBJ1-3
v_call: TRBV2
clone_size: -
cdr3_nt: TGTGCCAGCAGTGAGACTGGACAGGGGGGAAACACCATATATTTT
cdr3_aa: CASSETGQGGNTIYF

d_call: TRBD2
j_call: TRBJ2-3
v_call: TRBV28
clone_size: -
cdr3_nt: TGTGCCAGCAGACCCGGACTAGCGGCTAGCACAGATACGCAGTATTTT
cdr3_aa: CASRPGLAASTDTQYF

d_call: -
j_call: TRBJ2-7
v_call: TRBV5-6
clone_size: -
cdr3_nt: TGTGCCAGCACCCTCGGGGGAGCAGATGGGTTCTACGAGCAGTACTTC
cdr3_aa: CASTLGGADGFYEQYF

d_call: TRBD2
j_call: TRBJ2-1
v_call: TRBV19
clone_size: -
cdr3_nt: TGTGCCAGTAGTATGATAGACTGGCGAGGGACTAGCGGGCCTCCGGGACCTTACAATGAGCAGTTCTTC
cdr3_aa: CASSMIDWRGTSGPPGPYNEQFF

d_call: TRBD2
j_call: TRBJ2-1
v_call: TRBV2
clone_size: -
cdr3_nt: TGTGCCAGCAGTGACCTGGGACTAGCGAACAATGAGCAGTTCTTC
cdr3_aa: CASSDLGLANNEQFF

d_call: TRBD2
j_call: TRBJ2-7
v_call: TRBV2
clone_size: -
cdr3_nt: TGTGCCAGCAGTGTGGCTAGCGGGAGGTTAACCTACGAGCAGTACTTC
cdr3_aa: CASSVASGRLTYEQYF

d_call: TRBD2
j_call: TRBJ2-3
v_call: TRBV5-6
clone_size: -
cdr3_nt: TGTGCCAGCAGCTTGCCCCAACTAGCGGGAGCCCCAGATACGCAGTATTTT
cdr3_aa: CASSLPQLAGAPDTQYF

d_call: -
j_call: TRBJ1-1
v_call: TRBV29-1
clone_size: -
cdr3_nt: TGCAGCGCCGCGGGAAACGGGCTGAACACTGAAGCTTTCTTT
cdr3_aa: CSAAGNGLNTEAFF

d_call: TRBD1
j_call: TRBJ1-2
v_call: TRBV6-6
clone_size: once
cdr3_nt: TGTGCCAGCAGTTCCGGGACAGGGGTTAACTATGGCTACACCTTC
cdr3_aa: CASSSGTGVNYGYTF

d_call: TRBD2
j_call: TRBJ2-5
v_call: TRBV7-9
clone_size: -
cdr3_nt: TGTGCCAGCGGCGAAGCGGGAGGAGAGGAGACCCAGTACTTC
cdr3_aa: CASGEAGGEETQYF

d_call: -
j_call: TRBJ2-7
v_call: TRBV5-1
clone_size: -
cdr3_nt: TGCGCCAGCAGCTTGAATTCGGTCTCTGGGCAGTTCTCCTACGAGCAGTACTTC
cdr3_aa: CASSLNSVSGQFSYEQYF

d_call: -
j_call: TRBJ1-1
v_call: TRBV18
clone_size: -
cdr3_nt: TGTGCCAGCTCCCAAACCAGGAACACTGAAGCTTTCTTT
cdr3_aa: CASSQTRNTEAFF

d_call: -
j_call: TRBJ2-7
v_call: TRBV4-1
clone_size: -
cdr3_nt: TGCGCCAGCCGACCCTTACAGTTCTCCTACGAGCAGTACTTC
cdr3_aa: CASRPLQFSYEQYF

d_call: -
j_call: TRBJ2-3
v_call: TRBV28
clone_size: -
cdr3_nt: TGTGCCAGCAGCCCCAAGGGGGGGCCCGGCCTCACAGATACGCAGTATTTT
cdr3_aa: CASSPKGGPGLTDTQYF

d_call: TRBD1
j_call: TRBJ2-1
v_call: TRBV15
clone_size: -
cdr3_nt: TGTGCATGGGGGACAGGGTACAATGAGCAGTTCTTC
cdr3_aa: CAWGTGYNEQFF

d_call: -
j_call: TRBJ2-7
v_call: TRBV6-1
clone_size: -
cdr3_nt: TGTGCCAGCAGTGAAGAGCTTACAGGGCCCTTCTACGAGCAGTACTTC
cdr3_aa: CASSEELTGPFYEQYF

d_call: -
j_call: TRBJ2-7
v_call: TRBV5-5
clone_size: -
cdr3_nt: TGTGCCAGCAGCTTAGGGGACTACGAGCAGTACTTC
cdr3_aa: CASSLGDYEQYF

d_call: -
j_call: TRBJ1-3
v_call: TRBV6-5
clone_size: -
cdr3_nt: TGTGCCAGCAGTTACTCTCGCCCCAGCTCTGGAAACACCATATATTTT
cdr3_aa: CASSYSRPSSGNTIYF